The T cell receptor (beta chain) described here comes from a study of shared T cell receptors in the human thymus (dated by TCRdb to about 2021). Regarding the study in general: The study investigated the way shared, self-reactive T-cell receptor alpha chains are produced in the human thymus.

V lost 6 bases and J lost 9 bases; the stretch between them is 9 bases long. CDR1 and CDR2 were assigned from the germline V gene as SQVTM and ANQGSEA. From the cysteine up to the phenylalanine, the CDR3 has a length of 10 residues. Only the CDR3 portion is preserved as DNA: 30 bases, with reading frame beginning at the first base. Library prep was done by the immunoSEQ multiplex PCR assay. What TCRdb holds here is the immuneACCESS table cut down to in-frame rearrangements. Part of the clones is not present; checked against another copy, under half of the missing clones reflect an unresolved V gene, and the others are unexplained. The sample includes roughly 700,000 clones, with 85% to 90% observed a single time. The ten largest clones take up around 0.0099% of the sample. Comments on this clone: The antigen it recognizes is unknown. Per-base quality was not reported, and no clone a single base away is much larger than it.

A further study also used this sample, focusing on human thymus T cells. As that second study puts it: The donors were immunologically healthy infants in Finland who had open corrective cardiac surgery for congenital heart defects. Thymus tissue was collected as surgical resects that were removed during corrective cardiac surgery. Usage of V and J gene segments appeared to be biased in both the thymic and the peripheral blood repertoires. The related research reported highly overlapping thymic TCR repertoires among unrelated individuals. TCR alpha and beta repertoires from fewer than ten infant thymus samples and four related peripheral blood samples were characterized in the study. Donor ages ranging from about 6 to 250 days were recorded, and over 5 male and a couple of female infants were included in the cohort. Thymocytes were released mechanically from tissue and stored at -70 °C as pellets of 10-30 million cells. A QIAsymphony instrument was used to extract genomic DNA from frozen cell pellets. The immunoSEQ multiplex PCR assay was used to amplify the TCRB and TCRAD loci from a standardized quantity of quality-controlled genomic DNA. Amplicons spanned the V(D)J region at a length sufficient to cover the CDR3 and identify V and J genes. The commercial immunoSEQ service was used to sequence amplicons on an Illumina platform. Corrections for primer bias and sequencing errors followed previously described methods, while TCRAD and TCRB definitions were based on the IMGT database. Repertoires were analysed with immunoSEQ Analyzer 3.0 and VDJTools, covering basic statistics, V/J segment usage, diversity estimates, rarefaction and pairwise overlap. Diversity was estimated with Chao1, ChaoE, Efron-Thisted, Shannon and inverse Simpson indices, and also on datasets down-sampled to the smallest sample. Repertoire overlap was determined by strict matching of CDR3 nucleotide sequence, V gene and J gene, and Jaccard-based multidimensional scaling clustering was applied. On average, thymus samples gave 650,000 to 1,000,000 unique TCRB clonotypes, whereas blood samples gave about 92,000.

The receptor chain draws on TRBV29-1 and TRBJ2-1; there is no confident call for the D gene. Sequencing used thymocytes. The TCR was taken from a boy younger than two with a congenital heart defect. Donor details come from another sample of the same person, matched by shared clones. The CDR3 protein: CSVENGEQFF. At the DNA level, the sequence is TGCAGCGTCGAGAATGGTGAGCAGTTCTTC.